This T cell receptor (beta chain) was captured by sequencing in a study of breast tumors, draining lymph nodes, adjacent tissues. The germline CDR1 and CDR2 sequences are SGHTA and FQGNSA. This CDR3 region has 16 residues. The ends lost 6 bases at V and 5 bases at J; junction bases unmatched: 14. Axillary draining lymph nodes of breast cancer patients supplied the node samples. MiXCR was run by TCRdb on the multiplex PCR reads, yielding one entry per CDR3 protein. Among 170,000 or so distinct CDR3 sequences listed, about 30% were seen once. The sample taken for sequencing was axillary lymph node tissue. The V gene is TRBV7-2, the J gene TRBJ2-5, with TRBD2 identical over 8 bases. This receptor was obtained from a female donor with breast cancer. Some clones in this sample may be carry-over from other donors' samples. The CDR3 sequence: CASSKTPSGSWETQYF. CDR3 DNA sequence: TGTGCCAGCAGTAAAACCCCCAGCGGGAGTTGGGAGACCCAGTACTTC.